This T cell receptor beta chain was observed in a study of cytomegalovirus exposure and HLA in healthy donors. Of note for this clone: What it recognizes is unknown.

Study-wide results and caveats: Judged likely to be a sequencing artifact was a cluster of highly shared sequence variants.

Germline-derived CDR1 and CDR2 are SGHRS and YFSETQ. The CDR3 loop spans 14 amino acids. V gave up 4 bases and J gave up 5 bases, with 12 bases separating them. The PCR employed 60 Vbeta primers together with 13 Jbeta primers. Generated by immunoSEQ multiplex PCR, the TCRdb table keeps only in-frame clones and is missing some. The sample holds 220,000 or so clones, 82% seen once. The chain is built from TRBV5-1 and TRBJ1-4; D perhaps matches TRBD1 (6 bases). This clonotype was obtained from a woman between 40 and 50 years old in good health and CMV-seronegative. Input material: PBMCs. CDR3 loop: CASSLRDINEKLFF. The CDR3 bases are TGCGCCAGCAGCCTCCGGGACATCAATGAAAAACTGTTTTTT.